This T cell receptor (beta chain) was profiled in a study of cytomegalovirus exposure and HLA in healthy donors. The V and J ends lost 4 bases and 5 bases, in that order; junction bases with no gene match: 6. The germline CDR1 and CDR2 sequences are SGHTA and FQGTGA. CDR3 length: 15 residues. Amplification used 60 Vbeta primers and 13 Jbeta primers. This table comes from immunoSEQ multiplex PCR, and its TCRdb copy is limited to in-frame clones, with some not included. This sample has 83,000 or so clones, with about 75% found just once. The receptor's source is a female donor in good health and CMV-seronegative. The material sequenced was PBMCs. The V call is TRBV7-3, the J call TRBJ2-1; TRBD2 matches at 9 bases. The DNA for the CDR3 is TGTGCCAGCAGCTCGGGACTAGCCCGTAACAATGAGCAGTTCTTC. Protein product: CASSSGLARNNEQFF.